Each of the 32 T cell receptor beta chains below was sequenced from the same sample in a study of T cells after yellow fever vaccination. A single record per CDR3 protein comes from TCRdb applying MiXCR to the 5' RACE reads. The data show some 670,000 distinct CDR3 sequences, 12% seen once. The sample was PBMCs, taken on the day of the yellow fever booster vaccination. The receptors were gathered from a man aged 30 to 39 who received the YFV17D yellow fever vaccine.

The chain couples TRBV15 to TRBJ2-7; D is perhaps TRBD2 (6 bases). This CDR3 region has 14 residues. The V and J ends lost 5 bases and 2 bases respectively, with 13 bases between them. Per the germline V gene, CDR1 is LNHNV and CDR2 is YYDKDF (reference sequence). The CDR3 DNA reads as TGTGCCACCAGCGGGCAGGAGGGCCCCTACGAGCAGTACTTC. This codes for CATSGQEGPYEQYF. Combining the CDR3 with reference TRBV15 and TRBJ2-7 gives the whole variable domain DAMVIQNPRYQVTQFGKPVTLSCSQTLNHNVMYWYQQKSSQAPKLLFHYYDKDFNNEADTPDNFQSRRPNTSFCFLDIRSPGLGDTAMYLCATSGQEGPYEQYFGPGTRLTVT.

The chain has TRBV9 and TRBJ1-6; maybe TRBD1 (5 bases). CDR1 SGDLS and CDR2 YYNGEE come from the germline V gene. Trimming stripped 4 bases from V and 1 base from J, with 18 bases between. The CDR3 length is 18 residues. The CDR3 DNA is TGTGCCAGCAGCACCCCGACGGGGCAGAGATCCTATAATTCACCCCTCCACTTT. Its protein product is CASSTPTGQRSYNSPLHF.

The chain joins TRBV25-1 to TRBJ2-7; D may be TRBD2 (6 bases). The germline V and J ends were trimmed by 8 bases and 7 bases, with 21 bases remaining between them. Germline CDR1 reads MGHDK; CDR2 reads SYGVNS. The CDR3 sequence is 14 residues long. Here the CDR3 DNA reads TGTGCCAGCGCTTCCTCGGCGGGAATGTATGAGCAGTACTTC. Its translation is CASASSAGMYEQYF.

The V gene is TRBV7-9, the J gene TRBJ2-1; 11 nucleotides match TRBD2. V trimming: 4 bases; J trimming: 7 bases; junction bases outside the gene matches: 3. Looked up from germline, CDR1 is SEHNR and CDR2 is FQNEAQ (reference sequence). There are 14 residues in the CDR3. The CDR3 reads CASSSWTSGNEQFF. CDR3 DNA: TGTGCCAGCAGCTCCTGGACTAGCGGGAATGAGCAGTTCTTC. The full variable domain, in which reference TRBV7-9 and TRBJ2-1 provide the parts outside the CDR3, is DTGVSQNPRHKITKRGQNVTFRCDPISEHNRLYWYRQTLGQGPEFLTYFQNEAQLEKSRLLSDRFSAERPKGSFSTLEIQRTEQGDSAMYLCASSSWTSGNEQFFGPGTRLTVL.

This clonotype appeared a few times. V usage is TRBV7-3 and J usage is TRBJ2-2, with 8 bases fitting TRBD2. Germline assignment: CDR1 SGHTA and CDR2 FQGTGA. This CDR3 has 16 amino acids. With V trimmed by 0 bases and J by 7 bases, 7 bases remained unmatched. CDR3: CASSLTAGLAGGELFF. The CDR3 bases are TGTGCCAGCAGCTTAACTGCGGGGCTAGCGGGCGGGGAGCTGTTTTTT.

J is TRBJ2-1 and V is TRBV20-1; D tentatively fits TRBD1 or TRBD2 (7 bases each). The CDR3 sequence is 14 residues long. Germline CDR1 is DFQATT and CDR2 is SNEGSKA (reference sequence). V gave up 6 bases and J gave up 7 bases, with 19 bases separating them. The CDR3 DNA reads TGCAGTGCGCATGTACGACAGGGAGGGAATGAGCAGTTCTTC. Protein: CSAHVRQGGNEQFF.

CDR3 nucleotide sequence: TGCGCCAGCAGTGGTCGACAGGGGGCTGAAGCTTTCTTT. The encoded protein is CASSGRQGAEAFF. The genes are TRBV10-2 and TRBJ1-1; 9 nucleotides line up with TRBD1. The germline gives CDR1 WSHSY, CDR2 SAAADI. The CDR3 length is 13 residues. V shed 4 bases and J 6 bases; nucleotides not matched to a gene: 3.

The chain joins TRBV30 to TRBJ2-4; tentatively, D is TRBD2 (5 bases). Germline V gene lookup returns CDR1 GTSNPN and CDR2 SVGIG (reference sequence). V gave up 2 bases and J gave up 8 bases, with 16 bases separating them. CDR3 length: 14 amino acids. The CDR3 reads CAWSFGGPTHIQYF. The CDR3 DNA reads TGTGCCTGGAGTTTCGGCGGGCCCACCCACATTCAGTACTTC.

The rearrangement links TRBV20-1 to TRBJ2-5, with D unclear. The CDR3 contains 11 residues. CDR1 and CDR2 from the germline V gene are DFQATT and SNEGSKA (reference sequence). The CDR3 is CSPNGQETQYF. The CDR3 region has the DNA TGCAGCCCAAACGGGCAAGAGACCCAGTACTTC.

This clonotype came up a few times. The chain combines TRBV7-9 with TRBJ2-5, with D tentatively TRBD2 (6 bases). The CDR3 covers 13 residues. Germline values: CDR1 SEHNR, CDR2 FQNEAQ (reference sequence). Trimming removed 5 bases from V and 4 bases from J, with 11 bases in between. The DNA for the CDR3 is TGTGCCAGCAGCAACTCGGGGGTAGAGACCCAGTACTTC. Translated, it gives CASSNSGVETQYF.

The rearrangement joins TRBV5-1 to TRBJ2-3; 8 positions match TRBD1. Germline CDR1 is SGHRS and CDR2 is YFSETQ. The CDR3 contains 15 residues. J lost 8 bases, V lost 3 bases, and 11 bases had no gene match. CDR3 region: CASSWATGESGTQYF. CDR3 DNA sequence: TGCGCCAGCAGCTGGGCGACAGGGGAATCCGGTACGCAGTATTTT.

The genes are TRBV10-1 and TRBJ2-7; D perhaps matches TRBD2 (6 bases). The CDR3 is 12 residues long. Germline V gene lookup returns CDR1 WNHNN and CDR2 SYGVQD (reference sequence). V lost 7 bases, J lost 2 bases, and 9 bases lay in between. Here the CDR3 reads CASTAGPYEQYF. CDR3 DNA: TGCGCCAGCACCGCGGGACCCTACGAGCAGTACTTC.

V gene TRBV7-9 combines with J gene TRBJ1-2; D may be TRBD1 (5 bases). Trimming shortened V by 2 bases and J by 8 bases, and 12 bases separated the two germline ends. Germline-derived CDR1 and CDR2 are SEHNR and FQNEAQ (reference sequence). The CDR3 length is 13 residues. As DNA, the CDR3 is TGTGCCAGCAGCTTAACTCCAGGGCGAGGCTACACCTTC. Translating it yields CASSLTPGRGYTF.

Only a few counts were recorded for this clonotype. The CDR3 DNA reads as TGCAGTGCTAGAGACCCCAGACTCTATGGCTACACCTTC. Translating it yields CSARDPRLYGYTF. The V gene is TRBV20-1, the J gene TRBJ1-2; no clear D gene. The V gene's germline CDR1 is DFQATT and CDR2 SNEGSKA (reference sequence). The V end lost 0 bases, the J end lost 4 bases, and 9 bases lay between the germline ends. This CDR3 is built from 13 residues.

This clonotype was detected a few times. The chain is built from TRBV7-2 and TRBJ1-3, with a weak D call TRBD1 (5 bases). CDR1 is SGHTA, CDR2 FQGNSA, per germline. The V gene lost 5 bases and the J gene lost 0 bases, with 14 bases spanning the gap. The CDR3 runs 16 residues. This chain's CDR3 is CASSPLTVSSGNTIYF. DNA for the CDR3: TGTGCCAGCAGCCCCCTGACAGTGAGCTCTGGAAACACCATATATTTT. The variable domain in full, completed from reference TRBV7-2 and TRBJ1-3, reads GAGVSQSPSNKVTEKGKDVELRCDPISGHTALYWYRQSLGQGLEFLIYFQGNSAPDKSGLPSDRFSAERTGGSVSTLTIQRTQQEDSAVYLCASSPLTVSSGNTIYFGEGSWLTVV.

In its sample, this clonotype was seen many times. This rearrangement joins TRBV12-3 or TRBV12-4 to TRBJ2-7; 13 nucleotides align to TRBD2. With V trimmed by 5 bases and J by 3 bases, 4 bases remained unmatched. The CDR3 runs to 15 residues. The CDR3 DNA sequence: TGTGCCAGCAGTATGGGACTAGCGGGGATCTACGAGCAGTACTTC. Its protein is CASSMGLAGIYEQYF.

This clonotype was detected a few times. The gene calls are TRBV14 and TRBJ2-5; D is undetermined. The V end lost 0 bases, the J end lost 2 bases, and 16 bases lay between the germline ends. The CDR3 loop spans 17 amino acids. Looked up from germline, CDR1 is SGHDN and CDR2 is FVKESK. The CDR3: CASSQETRNLRQETQYF. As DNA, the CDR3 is TGTGCCAGCAGCCAAGAAACAAGAAACCTACGACAAGAGACCCAGTACTTC.

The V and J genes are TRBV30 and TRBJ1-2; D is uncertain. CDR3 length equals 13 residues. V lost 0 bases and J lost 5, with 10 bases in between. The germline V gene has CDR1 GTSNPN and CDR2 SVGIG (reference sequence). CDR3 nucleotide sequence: TGTGCCTGGAGTGTAAACGGGCCGTATGGCTACACCTTC. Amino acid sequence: CAWSVNGPYGYTF.

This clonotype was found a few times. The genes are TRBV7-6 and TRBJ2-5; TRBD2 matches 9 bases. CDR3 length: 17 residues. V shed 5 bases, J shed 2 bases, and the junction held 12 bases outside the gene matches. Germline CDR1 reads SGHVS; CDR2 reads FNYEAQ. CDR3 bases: TGTGCCAGCAGCGACCGGCCGGGACTAGCTTATCAAGAGACCCAGTACTTC. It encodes CASSDRPGLAYQETQYF. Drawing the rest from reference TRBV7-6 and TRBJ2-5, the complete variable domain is GAGVSQSPRYKVTKRGQDVALRCDPISGHVSLYWYRQALGQGPEFLTYFNYEAQQDKSGLPNDRFSAERPEGSISTLTIQRTEQRDSAMYRCASSDRPGLAYQETQYFGPGTRLLVL.

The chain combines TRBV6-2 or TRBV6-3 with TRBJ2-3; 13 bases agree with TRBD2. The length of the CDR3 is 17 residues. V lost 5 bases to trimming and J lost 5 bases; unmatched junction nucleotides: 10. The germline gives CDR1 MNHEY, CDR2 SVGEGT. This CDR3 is CASSLGTSGEGRDTQYF. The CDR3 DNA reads TGTGCCAGCAGTCTTGGGACTAGCGGGGAGGGTAGAGATACGCAGTATTTT.

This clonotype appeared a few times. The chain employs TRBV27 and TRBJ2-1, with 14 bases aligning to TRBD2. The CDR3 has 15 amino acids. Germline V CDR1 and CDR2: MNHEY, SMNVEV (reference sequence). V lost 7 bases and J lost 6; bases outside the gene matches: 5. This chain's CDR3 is CASTTGTSGSNEQFF. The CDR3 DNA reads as TGTGCCAGCACCACCGGGACTAGCGGGAGCAATGAGCAGTTCTTC.

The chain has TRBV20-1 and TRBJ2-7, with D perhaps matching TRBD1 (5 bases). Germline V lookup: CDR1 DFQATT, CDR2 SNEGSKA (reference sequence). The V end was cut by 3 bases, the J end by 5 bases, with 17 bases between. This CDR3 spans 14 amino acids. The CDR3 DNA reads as TGCAGTGCTAGTCGAACAGGCGAGCTTAACGAGCAGTACTTC. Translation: CSASRTGELNEQYF.

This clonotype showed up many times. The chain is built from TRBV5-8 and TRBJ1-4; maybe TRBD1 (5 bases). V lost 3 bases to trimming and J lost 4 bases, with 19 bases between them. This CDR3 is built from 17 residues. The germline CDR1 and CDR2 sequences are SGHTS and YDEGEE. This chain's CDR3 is CASSSGQRSMSNEKLFF. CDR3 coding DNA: TGTGCCAGCAGCTCCGGACAACGGAGTATGAGTAATGAAAAACTGTTTTTT.

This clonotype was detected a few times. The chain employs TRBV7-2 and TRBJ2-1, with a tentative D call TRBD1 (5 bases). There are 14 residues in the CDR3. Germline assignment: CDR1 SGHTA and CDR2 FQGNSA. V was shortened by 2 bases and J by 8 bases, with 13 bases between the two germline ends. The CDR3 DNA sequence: TGTGCCAGCAGCTTACCAGCAGGGAAATATGAGCAGTTCTTC. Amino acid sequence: CASSLPAGKYEQFF.

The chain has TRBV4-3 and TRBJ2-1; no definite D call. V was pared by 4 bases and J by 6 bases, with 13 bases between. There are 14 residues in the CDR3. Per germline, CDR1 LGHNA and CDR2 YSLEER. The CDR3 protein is CASSPLVWSNEQFF. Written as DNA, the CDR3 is TGCGCCAGCAGCCCCTTAGTTTGGAGCAATGAGCAGTTCTTC.

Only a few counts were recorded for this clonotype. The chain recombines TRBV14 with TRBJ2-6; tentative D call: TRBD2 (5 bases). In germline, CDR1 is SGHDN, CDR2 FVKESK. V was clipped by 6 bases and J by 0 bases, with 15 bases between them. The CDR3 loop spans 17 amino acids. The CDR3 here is CASSRSGSVSGANVLTF. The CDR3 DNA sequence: TGTGCCAGCAGTAGAAGCGGCTCCGTCTCTGGGGCCAACGTCCTGACTTTC.

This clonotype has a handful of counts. CDR3 nucleotides: TGTGCCAGCAGTGTTACTGAAGTAGCTTTCTTT. Amino acids: CASSVTEVAFF. V is TRBV6-1 and J is TRBJ1-1; no reliable D call. Germline assignment: CDR1 MNHNS and CDR2 SASEGT. Trimming shortened V by 4 bases and J by 10 bases, and 10 bases separated the two germline ends. The CDR3 is 11 residues long.

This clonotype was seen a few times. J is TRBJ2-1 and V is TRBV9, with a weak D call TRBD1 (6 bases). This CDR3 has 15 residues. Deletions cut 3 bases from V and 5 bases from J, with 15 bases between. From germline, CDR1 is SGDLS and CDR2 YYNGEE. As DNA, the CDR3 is TGTGCCAGCAGCGGCCTAAGGACAGTCCACAATGAGCAGTTCTTC. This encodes CASSGLRTVHNEQFF.

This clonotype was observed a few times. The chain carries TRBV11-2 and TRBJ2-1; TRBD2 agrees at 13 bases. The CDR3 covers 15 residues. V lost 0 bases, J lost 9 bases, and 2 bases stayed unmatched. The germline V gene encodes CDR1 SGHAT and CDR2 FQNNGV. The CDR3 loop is CASSLDGTSGIEQFF. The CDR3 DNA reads TGTGCCAGCAGCTTAGACGGGACTAGCGGGATTGAGCAGTTCTTC.

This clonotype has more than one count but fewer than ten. The CDR3 region is CATSRYTGELFF. CDR3 coding DNA: TGTGCCACCAGCCGCTACACCGGGGAGCTGTTTTTT. The genes are TRBV15 and TRBJ2-2; D is unclear. Germline V gene lookup returns CDR1 LNHNV and CDR2 YYDKDF (reference sequence). The CDR3 length is 12 residues. Trimming stripped 5 bases from V and 3 bases from J, with 4 bases between.

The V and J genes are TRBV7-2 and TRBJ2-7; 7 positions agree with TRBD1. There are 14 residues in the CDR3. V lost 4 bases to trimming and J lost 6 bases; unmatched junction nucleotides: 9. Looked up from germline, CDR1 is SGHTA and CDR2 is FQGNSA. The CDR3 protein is CASSSQDRVGEQYF. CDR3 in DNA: TGTGCCAGCAGCTCACAAGACAGGGTCGGCGAGCAGTACTTC.

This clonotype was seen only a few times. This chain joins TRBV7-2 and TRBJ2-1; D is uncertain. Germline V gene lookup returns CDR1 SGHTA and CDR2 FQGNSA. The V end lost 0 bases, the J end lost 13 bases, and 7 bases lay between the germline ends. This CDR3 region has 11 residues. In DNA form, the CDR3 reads TGTGCCAGCAGCTTAGCGCTGGGTCAGTTCTTC. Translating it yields CASSLALGQFF.